Shown below are 17 T cell receptor beta chains from a single sample sequenced in a study of T cells in localized non-small cell lung cancer. TCRdb's copy holds only in-frame clones and misses some; the assay was immunoSEQ multiplex PCR. The sample records around 3,000 clones, 25% being singletons. Here the sequenced sample was lung tumor tissue, taken before any cancer treatment. These receptors originate from a male donor aged 60 or over with stage III lung adenocarcinoma.

The rearrangement joins TRBV11-3 to TRBJ1-3; no firm D call. V was clipped by 6 bases and J by 4 bases, with 16 bases between them. This CDR3 has 15 amino acids. Germline V lookup: CDR1 SGHNT, CDR2 YENEEA. The CDR3, as DNA: TGTGCCAGCAGTCCCGGTGGTGGGAGCGGAAACACCATATATTTT. It is translated as CASSPGGGSGNTIYF.

In this sample, this clone turned up a few times. The V gene is TRBV6-8, the J gene TRBJ1-5; the D is unclear. Deletions cut 6 bases from V and 5 bases from J, with 8 bases between. CDR1 MNHGY and CDR2 SAAAGT come from the germline V gene. The CDR3 totals 12 residues. The CDR3 protein is CASSRVDQPQHF. In nucleotides, the CDR3 is TGTGCCAGCAGCCGGGTCGATCAGCCCCAGCATTTT.

The chain carries TRBV10-1 and TRBJ1-1; D not resolved. Germline CDR1 reads WNHNN; CDR2 reads SYGVQD (reference sequence). This CDR3 is built from 13 residues. The V and J ends lost 6 bases and 2 bases respectively, with 10 bases between them. CDR3 sequence (DNA): TGCGCCAGCAGACCCGGGCCCAACACTGAAGCTTTCTTT. This gives the protein CASRPGPNTEAFF.

The rearrangement uses TRBV5-1 and TRBJ1-5; D remains ambiguous. CDR1 SGHRS and CDR2 YFSETQ come from the germline V gene. V was trimmed by 4 bases and J by 0 bases, leaving 8 bases between them. The CDR3 is 14 amino acids. The CDR3 coding sequence is TGCGCCAGCAGCGTGGACGGTAGCAATCAGCCCCAGCATTTT. Translating it yields CASSVDGSNQPQHF.

The sample holds a few counts of this clone. This sequence joins TRBV6-8 and TRBJ1-2, with D possibly TRBD1 on 5 matching bases. The CDR3 is made up of 13 amino acids. Germline lookup yields CDR1 MNHGY and CDR2 SAAAGT. V was clipped by 5 bases and J by 5 bases, with 12 bases between them. CDR3 residues: CASSTTWGYGYTF. Here the CDR3 DNA reads TGTGCCAGCAGTACCACATGGGGGTATGGCTACACCTTC.

By proportion, this clone is medium-sized (0.01 to 0.1%). The chain combines TRBV11-3 with TRBJ1-1; 7 bases are shared with TRBD1. Germline-derived CDR1 and CDR2 are SGHNT and YENEEA. The ends lost 5 bases at V and 0 bases at J; junction bases unmatched: 12. CDR3 length equals 17 residues. CDR3 sequence reads: CASSPTQGSNMNTEAFF. The CDR3, as DNA: TGTGCCAGCAGCCCCACACAGGGGTCGAATATGAACACTGAAGCTTTCTTT.

By sample share, this clone is medium-sized. The V gene is TRBV11-3, the J gene TRBJ2-1; 9 nucleotides line up with TRBD1. The CDR3 length is 15 residues. The V segment lost 5 bases and the J segment 4 bases; nucleotides outside the gene matches: 6. CDR1 is SGHNT and CDR2 is YENEEA in the germline V gene. This CDR3 reads CASSIGTGIYNEQFF. CDR3 nucleotides: TGTGCCAGCAGCATCGGGACAGGGATATACAATGAGCAGTTCTTC.

V is TRBV19 and J is TRBJ2-1, with 9 nucleotides matching TRBD1. CDR3 length: 15 amino acids. The J segment lost 4 bases and the V segment lost 8 bases, leaving 9 bases of the junction unmatched. Germline-derived CDR1 and CDR2 are LNHDA and SQIVND (reference sequence). The CDR3 sequence is CASSPTGGGYNEQFF. CDR3 nucleotide sequence: TGTGCCAGTTCTCCGACAGGGGGTGGATACAATGAGCAGTTCTTC.

This clone was found a few times. The rearrangement uses TRBV4-1 and TRBJ2-2; D gene unclear. In germline, CDR1 is MGHRA, CDR2 YSYEKL. This CDR3 is 12 amino acids long. V shed 3 bases and J shed 7 bases, with 6 bases lying between them. CDR3: CASSQSDGELFF. The CDR3 nucleotides read TGCGCCAGCAGCCAGTCTGACGGGGAGCTGTTTTTT.

The V and J genes are TRBV5-1 and TRBJ2-3; D is unclear. There are 16 residues in the CDR3. Per the germline V gene, CDR1 is SGHRS and CDR2 is YFSETQ. V dropped 3 bases and J dropped 4 bases, with 18 bases sitting between them. DNA of the CDR3: TGCGCCAGCAGCTCCTCTTGGGGTATGAAGTCAGATACGCAGTATTTT. Translating gives CASSSSWGMKSDTQYF.

In its sample, this clone is medium-sized. This rearrangement joins TRBV4-1 to TRBJ2-7; perhaps TRBD1 as D (6 bases). CDR1 MGHRA and CDR2 YSYEKL come from the germline V gene. CDR3 length: 15 residues. Deletions cut 0 bases from V and 2 bases from J, with 11 bases between. The CDR3 is CASSQDQGGPYEQYF. Here the CDR3 DNA reads TGCGCCAGCAGCCAAGATCAAGGGGGACCCTACGAGCAGTACTTC.

This rearrangement joins TRBV29-1 to TRBJ1-2, with 10 bases identical to TRBD1. This CDR3 contains 12 residues. The ends lost 7 bases at V and 3 bases at J; junction bases unmatched: 2. Per germline, CDR1 SQVTM and CDR2 ANQGSEA. The CDR3 DNA reads as TGCAGCGCCGGGACAGGGGACTATGGCTACACCTTC. This sequence encodes CSAGTGDYGYTF. Drawing the rest from reference TRBV29-1 and TRBJ1-2, the complete variable domain is SAVISQKPSRDICQRGTSLTIQCQVDSQVTMMFWYRQQPGQSLTLIATANQGSEATYESGFVIDKFPISRPNLTFSTLTVSNMSPEDSSIYLCSAGTGDYGYTFGSGTRLTVV.

The genes are TRBV11-3 and TRBJ2-7; 10 bases are a match to TRBD1. The CDR3 loop spans 17 amino acids. The junction had 9 bases not matched to a gene; V was cut back by 2 bases and J by 2 bases. The germline CDR1 and CDR2 sequences are SGHNT and YENEEA. The CDR3 spells CASSLQTGTGDPYEQYF. As DNA, the CDR3 is TGTGCCAGCAGCTTACAGACCGGGACAGGGGATCCCTACGAGCAGTACTTC.

This clone was recorded a few times. The gene calls are TRBV11-3 and TRBJ2-7; 10 nucleotides agree with TRBD2. The trim removed 3 bases at V and 4 bases at J, leaving 15 bases unmatched. Looked up from germline, CDR1 is SGHNT and CDR2 is YENEEA. This CDR3 contains 18 residues. The CDR3 nucleotides read TGTGCCAGCAGCTTGGTTGGGTCCCTAGCGGGAGTCGGGTACGAGCAGTACTTC. Protein: CASSLVGSLAGVGYEQYF.

The rearrangement links TRBV28 to TRBJ2-5; D is uncertain. CDR3 length equals 14 residues. Germline assignment: CDR1 MDHEN and CDR2 SYDVKM. V was cut by 4 bases and J by 4 bases, with 13 bases left in between. The CDR3 region is CASSSLEAPETQYF. CDR3 nucleotides: TGTGCCAGCAGTTCGCTCGAGGCCCCAGAGACCCAGTACTTC.

The chain has TRBV15 and TRBJ2-7; 7 nucleotides line up with TRBD2. With 4 bases clipped from V and 0 bases from J, the junction kept 9 bases outside the gene matches. CDR1 is LNHNV, CDR2 YYDKDF, per germline (reference sequence). This CDR3 is 16 amino acids long. In nucleotides, the CDR3 is TGTGCCACCAGCACTATCCTGGGCGGGAGCTCCTACGAGCAGTACTTC. It translates to CATSTILGGSSYEQYF.

This clone was found a few times. V is TRBV6-4 and J is TRBJ2-6; TRBD1 is a possible D gene (5 bases). The CDR3 is 13 amino acids. Per germline, CDR1 MRHNA and CDR2 SNTAGT. Trimming pared 0 bases from V and 13 bases from J, leaving 10 bases between. The chain's CDR3 is CASSDSAPGVLTF. In nucleotides, the CDR3 is TGTGCCAGCAGTGACTCTGCCCCAGGGGTCCTGACTTTC.